This T cell receptor (beta chain) was sequenced for a study of T cell responses to AZD1222 COVID-19 vaccine. Generated by immunoSEQ multiplex PCR, the TCRdb table keeps only in-frame clones and is missing some. This table has some 140,000 clones, around nine tenths appearing once. Study-wide findings and caveats: Repertoire sampling was restricted to post-peak T cell response timepoints. Seropositive AZD1222 recipients at baseline numbered only five or six.

Trimming at V came to 5 bases and at J to 3 bases, leaving 8 bases not matched to a gene. Germline CDR1 and CDR2: SGHVS and FNYEAQ. CDR3 length: 16 amino acids. For this clone: What it binds is not known.

The sequencing here drew on peripheral blood, taken on day 0 of AZD1222 vaccination. The chain uses TRBV7-6 and TRBJ1-4; the match to TRBD1 covers 8 bases. This receptor was obtained from an adult in good health. CDR3 sequence: CASSPRPGQANEKLFF. Here the CDR3 DNA reads TGTGCCAGCAGCCCGAGGCCGGGACAGGCTAATGAAAAACTGTTTTTT. The full variable domain, rest sourced from reference TRBV7-6 and TRBJ1-4, is GAGVSQSPRYKVTKRGQDVALRCDPISGHVSLYWYRQALGQGPEFLTYFNYEAQQDKSGLPNDRFSAERPEGSISTLTIQRTEQRDSAMYRCASSPRPGQANEKLFFGSGTQLSVL.